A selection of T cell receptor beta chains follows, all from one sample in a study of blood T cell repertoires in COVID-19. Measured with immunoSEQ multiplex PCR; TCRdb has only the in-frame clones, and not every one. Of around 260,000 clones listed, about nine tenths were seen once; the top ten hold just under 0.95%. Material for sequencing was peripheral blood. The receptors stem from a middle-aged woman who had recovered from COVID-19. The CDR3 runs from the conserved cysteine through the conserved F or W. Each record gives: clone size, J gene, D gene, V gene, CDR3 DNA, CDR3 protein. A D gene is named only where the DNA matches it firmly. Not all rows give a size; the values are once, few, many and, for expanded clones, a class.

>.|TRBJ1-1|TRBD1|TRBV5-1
TGCGCCAGCAGCTGGACAGGGGAAAAGGAAGCTTTCTTT
CASSWTGEKEAFF
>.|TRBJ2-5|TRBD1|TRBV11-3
TGTGCCAGCAGCTTCGGACAGGGGGCGAAGGAGACCCAGTACTTC
CASSFGQGAKETQYF
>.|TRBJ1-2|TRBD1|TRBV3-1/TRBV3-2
TGTGCCAGCAGCCTAGGGACAGGGATCAACTATGGCTACACCTTC
CASSLGTGINYGYTF
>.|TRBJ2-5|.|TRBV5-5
TGTGCCAGCAGCCCAGGGTACCAAGAGACCCAGTACTTC
CASSPGYQETQYF
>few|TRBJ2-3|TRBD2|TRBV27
TGTGCCAGCAGCCTCCTCGGACTAGATGATACGCAGTATTTT
CASSLLGLDDTQYF
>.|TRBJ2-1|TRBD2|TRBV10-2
TGCGCCAGCACCGACATAAAGCGGGATTCCTACAATGAGCAGTTCTTC
CASTDIKRDSYNEQFF
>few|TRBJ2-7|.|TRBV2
TGTGCCAGCAGTGAACTAAGCTACGAGCAGTACTTC
CASSELSYEQYF
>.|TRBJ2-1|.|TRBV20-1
TGCAGTGCTAGTACTACTGAGCAGTTCTTC
CSASTTEQFF
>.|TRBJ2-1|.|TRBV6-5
TGTGCCAGCATCATAGGACTCTTCTCCTACAATGAGCAGTTCTTC
CASIIGLFSYNEQFF
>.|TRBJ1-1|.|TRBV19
TGTGCCAGTAACCCTTTGGAGAGCCCACGTACTGAAGCTTTCTTT
CASNPLESPRTEAFF
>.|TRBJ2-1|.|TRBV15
TGTGCCACCACTACGATAGCGTCCAATGAGCAGTTCTTC
CATTTIASNEQFF
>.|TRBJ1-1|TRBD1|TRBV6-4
TGTGCCAGCAAGAGACAGGGCGACTCTGAAGCTTTCTTT
CASKRQGDSEAFF
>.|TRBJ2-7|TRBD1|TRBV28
TGTGCCAGCAAAAAACAGGGGCGAGAGTACGAGCAGTACTTC
CASKKQGREYEQYF
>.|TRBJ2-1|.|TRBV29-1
TGCAGCGTCCCCCCTCGGGGATCCAATGAGCAGTTCTTC
CSVPPRGSNEQFF
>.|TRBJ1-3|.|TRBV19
TGTGCCAGTAGTATATCCCCGGGAAACACCATATATTTT
CASSISPGNTIYF
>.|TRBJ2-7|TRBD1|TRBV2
TGTGCCAGCGCGACAGGGCTTTCCTACGAGCAGTACTTC
CASATGLSYEQYF
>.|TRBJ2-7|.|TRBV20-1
TGCAGTGGTAGCCCGTCCGAGCAGTACTTC
CSGSPSEQYF
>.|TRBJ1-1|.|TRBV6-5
TGTGCCAGCAGTTACTCTATCCAAACGGGCACTGAAGCTTTCTTT
CASSYSIQTGTEAFF
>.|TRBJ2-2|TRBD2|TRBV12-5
TGTGCTAGTGGTTTGAGGTACAGCGGGAGAGGGAACACCGGGGAGCTGTTTTTT
CASGLRYSGRGNTGELFF
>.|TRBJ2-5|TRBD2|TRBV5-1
TGCGCCAGCAGCTTGGGTAGCGGGAGTTTGACAGAGACCCAGTACTTC
CASSLGSGSLTETQYF
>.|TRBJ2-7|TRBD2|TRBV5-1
TGCGCCAGCGCCCGGGGGGGGCCGCCTAACGAGCAGTACTTC
CASARGGPPNEQYF
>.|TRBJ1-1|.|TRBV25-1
TGTGCCAGCAGTGTAGCAGTCAACACTGAAGCTTTCTTT
CASSVAVNTEAFF
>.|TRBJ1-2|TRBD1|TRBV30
TGTGCCTGGAGCGCTGGACAGGGCAAGTCTTCGGAAGGCTACACCTTC
CAWSAGQGKSSEGYTF
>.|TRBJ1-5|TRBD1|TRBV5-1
TGCGCCAGCAGCCCCGGGACAGAAGGCAATCAGCCCCAGCATTTT
CASSPGTEGNQPQHF
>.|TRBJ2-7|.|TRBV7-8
TGTGCCAGCAGCTTAGACCTGGGCCACGAGCAGTACTTC
CASSLDLGHEQYF
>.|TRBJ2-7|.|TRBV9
TGTGCCAGCAGCGGAGAATCCTACGAGCAGTACTTC
CASSGESYEQYF
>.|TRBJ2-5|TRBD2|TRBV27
TGTGCCAGCAGTCTCTTGGGGGGGACGCCCGAGACCCAGTACTTC
CASSLLGGTPETQYF
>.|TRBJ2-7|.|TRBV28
TGTGCCAGCAGGCGGGACTACGAGCAGTACTTC
CASRRDYEQYF
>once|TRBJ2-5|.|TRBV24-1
TGTGCCACCAGTGATTTGGAGGCCCAGTACTTC
CATSDLEAQYF
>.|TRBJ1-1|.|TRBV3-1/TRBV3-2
TGTGCCAGCAGCCAAGCTCGGGTTACTGAAGCTTTCTTT
CASSQARVTEAFF
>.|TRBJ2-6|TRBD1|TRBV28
TGTGCCAGCAGGACCGGGACAGCAACGATAGGGGCCAACGTCCTGACTTTC
CASRTGTATIGANVLTF
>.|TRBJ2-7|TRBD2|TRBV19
TGTGCCAGTAGTATAACTAGCGGGACCCGCGAGCAGTACTTC
CASSITSGTREQYF
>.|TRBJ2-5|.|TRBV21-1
TGTGCCAGCAGCAATCGTCAGAAAAAAGAGACCCAGTACTTC
CASSNRQKKETQYF
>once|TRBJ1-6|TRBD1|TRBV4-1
TGCGCCAGCAGCCAAGAAGAGAGACAGGGATACAATTCACCCCTCCACTTT
CASSQEERQGYNSPLHF
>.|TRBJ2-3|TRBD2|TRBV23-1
TGCGCCAGCAGTCAATCGCCGGGACTAGCGGGATCCCTCACAGATACGCAGTATTTT
CASSQSPGLAGSLTDTQYF
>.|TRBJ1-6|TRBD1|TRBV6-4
TGTGGGGGACAGGGGGCGAGTTCACCCCTCCACTTT
CGGQGASSPLHF
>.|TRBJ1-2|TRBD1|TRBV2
TGTGCCAGCAGACCGGGGACAGGGAACTATGGCTACACCTTC
CASRPGTGNYGYTF
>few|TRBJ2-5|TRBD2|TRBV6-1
TGTGCCAGCAGTGAAGCGGCTAGCGGGAGGGAGACCCAGTACTTC
CASSEAASGRETQYF
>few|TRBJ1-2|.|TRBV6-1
TGTGCCAGCAGTGACCGCGTACCCTATGGCTACACCTTC
CASSDRVPYGYTF
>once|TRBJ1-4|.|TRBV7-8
TGTGCCAGCAGCTTCTGGGGGGATCATGAAAAACTGTTTTTT
CASSFWGDHEKLFF
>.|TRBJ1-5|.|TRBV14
TGTGCCAGCAGCCAAGGTCTTAATCAGCCCCAGCATTTT
CASSQGLNQPQHF
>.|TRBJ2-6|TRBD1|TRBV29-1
TGCAGCGTTGGACAGGGCTCTGGGGCCAACGTCCTGACTTTC
CSVGQGSGANVLTF
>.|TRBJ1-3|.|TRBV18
TGTGCCAGCTCACTTGGGACTCTAGACACCATATATTTT
CASSLGTLDTIYF
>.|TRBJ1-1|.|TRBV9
TGTGCCAGCAGCTCCAGCGGGGCGTACACTGAAGCTTTCTTT
CASSSSGAYTEAFF
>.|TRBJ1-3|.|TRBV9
TGTGCCAGCAGGAGGGGGACAAGCTCTGGAAACACCATATATTTT
CASRRGTSSGNTIYF
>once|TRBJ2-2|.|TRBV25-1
TGTGCCAGCAGTGAATCTGGCGGAACCGGGGAGCTGTTTTTT
CASSESGGTGELFF